Given below is one T cell receptor beta chain in context. The antigen is not known. V lost 6 bases to trimming and J lost 3 bases, with 12 bases between them. The germline V gene encodes CDR1 SNHLY and CDR2 FYNNEI. This CDR3 is 15 amino acids long. The PCR had 60 Vbeta and 13 Jbeta primers. The protocol was immunoSEQ multiplex PCR, while the TCRdb copy is restricted to in-frame clones and leaves out a portion. Counted here are roughly 130,000 clones, around 67% occurring once; the ten biggest clones make up 4.3%. The record originates from a study of cytomegalovirus exposure and HLA in healthy donors. Study observations and caveats: Roughly uniform sequencing depth across donors was assumed, possibly incorrectly. In vitro confirmation showed three CMV-associated chains to be CMV antigen specific. When a later analysis compared HLA-associated TCR beta chains with equally common others, the HLA-associated chains turned out to be more clonally expanded and to have lower generation probabilities. The study flagged some 170 TCR beta chains as cytomegalovirus-associated.

This receptor was obtained from a man younger than 35 in good health and CMV-seropositive. J is TRBJ1-6 and V is TRBV2; possible D gene TRBD1, 6 bases. Sequencing was carried out using PBMCs. In DNA, the CDR3 is TGTGCCAGCAGCCAGGACAGTGTCTATAATTCACCCCTCCACTTT. Its protein product is CASSQDSVYNSPLHF.